This entry concerns a single T cell receptor beta chain. This clonotype was counted ten times or more. Its antigen is unknown. Base qualities are not provided; no much larger clone lies one nucleotide away. Amplification of TCR beta CDR3 regions was carried out from RNA transcripts. For the first round of RT-PCR on the TCR CDR3, the HTBI primer set was used together with the Qiagen OneStep RT-PCR kit. Libraries were constructed in a second round of multiplex PCR, after which size selection and purification were performed. The libraries were sequenced on an Illumina HiSeq2000 using paired-end 100 bp reads. The study's processing was this. SOAPnuke was used to process the raw data, with reads discarded if the reads contained adapters or uncalled bases, had a mean Phred below 15, or lacked an exact constant-primer or identifier match. High-quality paired reads were merged using COPE v1.2.5, and each unique nucleotide sequence was defined as a clonotype. MiTCR v1.1 was used to align the clonotypes against IMGT TRBV, TRBD and TRBJ reference segments. Analysis was restricted to V-J combinations with a frequency above 0.0001, which covered roughly 99% of repertoires. A TCS score was defined as the ratio of F50 (clonal expansion) to E x V (chaos), with BLOSUM62-based TCRdist applied between CDR3 peptides within each V-J. Welch's t-statistics and random forest reduced around 510 V-J features to roughly 13, which were used in a naive Bayes classifier (R e1071). TCRdb reanalyzed the raw reads on its own, using fastp at Q25 for trimming and MiXCR for clone calling, and kept in-frame beta chains. Rows are unified per CDR3 protein, each entry keeping the most common DNA and genes. What appears here as the V and J calls and clone size reflects TCRdb's work, not the paper's. This sample holds about 260,000 distinct CDR3 sequences; less than 30% were observed only once. Together, the top ten hold 20% to 30% of the sample.

The data stem from a study of T cells in Graves' hyperthyroidism and ophthalmopathy (dated by TCRdb to the late 2010s). The study in broad terms: Peripheral blood was sampled at the time of initial diagnosis, prior to any treatment. The paper describes TCR Vbeta CDR3 sequencing of some 130 peripheral blood samples, made up of 43 ophthalmopathy patients, 70 to 75 hyperthyroidism patients and some 17 progressor patients. A discovery cohort of about a hundred patients, approximately 44 with Graves' ophthalmopathy and approximately 55 with stable Graves' hyperthyroidism, was used to find distinguishing TCR V-J signatures. The roughly 100 discovery patients were randomly divided into training and test sets at a 7:3 ratio. After sampling, hyperthyroidism patients received methimazole starting at 30 mg daily, and ophthalmopathy patients received high-dose intravenous methylprednisolone. In addition, the study compared T-cell repertoires in thyroid tissue and in blood from several Graves' hyperthyroidism patients. An independent validation cohort of fewer than 20 hyperthyroidism patients and about 16 patients who later progressed to ophthalmopathy tested prospective prediction of ophthalmopathy. Study-wide conclusions, independent of this receptor: Sample size was not statistically predetermined, and investigators were not blinded to group allocation. Most expanded thyroid clonotypes (frequency above 0.001) were also detected in blood, suggesting blood repertoires may reflect thyroid immune responses. In validation, the model predicted progression to ophthalmopathy with approximately 71% sensitivity and roughly 75% specificity, a median of 6.5 months before onset. A 13 V-J signature model separated ophthalmopathy from stable hyperthyroidism, with around 90% sensitivity and 81.08% specificity in cross-validation and 80%/75% in testing.

The CDR3 contains 15 residues, cysteine and phenylalanine counted. Only the CDR3 DNA stays, 45 bases, in frame from base 1. The germline V end is reduced by 3 bases and the J end by 6 bases; junction bases left unmatched: 14. As encoded in the germline V gene (reference sequence), CDR1 is DFQATT while CDR2 is SNEGSKA. The hyperthyroidism patients were between 18 and 65 years old and newly diagnosed, with a disease duration of less than 2 months. Exclusion was applied to patients with uncontrolled infections, other autoimmune diseases, pregnancy or lactation. Clinical symptoms, serum thyroxine and TRAb, thyroid ultrasound, and orbital computed tomography formed the basis for the diagnoses. Blood from progressor patients was drawn when they were first diagnosed with hyperthyroidism, before any ophthalmopathy symptoms appeared. Ficoll-Paque density gradient centrifugation was used to isolate PBMCs from about 10 ml of fresh peripheral blood. Progressor patients were first diagnosed with Graves' hyperthyroidism and then developed ophthalmopathy during follow-up. Trizol reagent was used to extract total RNA, and RNA quality was then checked on an Agilent 2100 Bioanalyzer.

The clonotype was recovered from a man in his forties with Graves' hyperthyroidism that later progressed to Graves' ophthalmopathy. Sequencing input: blood. The V and J segments used are TRBV20-1 and TRBJ2-7, and 7 bases in between align with TRBD2. The nucleotide sequence is TGCAGTGCTAGGGATCCACTAGCGCCAAAAGCCGAGCAGTACTTC. Its protein is CSARDPLAPKAEQYF.